This T cell receptor (beta chain) is drawn from a study of early T cells in non-severe SARS-CoV-2 infection. Overall study context: Sequencing targeted bulk RNA from unsorted whole blood, leaving chains unpaired.

This clonotype was observed a handful of times. TCRdb processed the 5' RACE reads anew with MiXCR; each CDR3 protein has one entry. Of 80,000 or so distinct CDR3 sequences in the sample, around an eighth were seen once. This CDR3 is 14 amino acids long. The V and J ends lost 2 bases and 0 bases respectively, with 11 bases between them. CDR1 is GTSNPN and CDR2 is SVGIG in the germline V gene (reference sequence). The clonotype originates from an adult who was a healthcare worker with PCR-confirmed SARS-CoV-2 infection or an uninfected control (not recorded which). The sample consisted of whole blood. The V gene is TRBV30, the J gene TRBJ2-7; no reliable D call. The CDR3 nucleotides are TGTGCCTGGAGTTTTGGGCAGGCCTCCTACGAGCAGTACTTC. It specifies CAWSFGQASYEQYF.